Below, 4 T cell receptor beta chains from the same sample are listed, as sequenced in a study of CXCR3-negative and CXCR3-positive naive CD8 T cells. Study-wide findings and caveats: CXCR3-positive naive cells had more hydrophobic TRB CDR3s than CXCR3-negative naive cells.

Via 5' RACE with UMI labels, TRB cDNA libraries were prepared. TCRdb reprocessed the 5' RACE reads, with one entry per CDR3 protein and no DNA. This table lists more than 80,000 distinct CDR3 sequences. These receptors' antigens are unknown. Sequenced sample: naive CXCR3+ CD8+ T cells from blood. Subset reported: CD45RO-CCR7+CD27+CD95- naive CD8+ T cells expressing CXCR3 (TNR3+). Receptors originate from a human donor in good health. Some clones in this sample may be carry-over from other donors' samples.

The gene calls are TRBV11-2 and TRBJ2-5; TCRdb returns TRBD2, unconfirmable since there is no DNA. The CDR3 is made up of 16 amino acids. The germline gives CDR1 SGHAT, CDR2 FQNNGV. The CDR3 reads CASSLDFSGYQETQYF.

V is TRBV5-1 and J is TRBJ2-2. Germline V gene data show CDR1 as SGHRS and CDR2 as YFSETQ. CDR3 length: 11 amino acids. The CDR3 reads CASSLAGELFF. The entire variable domain, with the rest obtained from reference TRBV5-1 and TRBJ2-2, is as follows: KAGVTQTPRYLIKTRGQQVTLSCSPISGHRSVSWYQQTPGQGLQFLFEYFSETQRNKGNFPGRFSGRQFSNSRSEMNVSTLELGDSALYLCASSLAGELFFGEGSRLTVL.

The chain carries TRBV3-1 and TRBJ2-1; TCRdb outputs TRBD1, but without DNA this stays unchecked. The germline V gene encodes CDR1 LGHDT and CDR2 YNNKEL (reference sequence). The CDR3 spans 15 residues. CDR3 in amino acids: CASSQGQGLLDEQFF.

V usage is TRBV7-2 and J usage is TRBJ2-5; checking the TCRdb D call of TRBD1 is not possible without DNA. CDR1 is SGHTA, CDR2 FQGNSA, per germline. The CDR3 consists of 16 residues. CDR3 sequence: CASSLALTGGKETQYF.